This T cell receptor beta chain was captured by sequencing in a study of T cell responses to AZD1222 COVID-19 vaccine. Notes on the study in general: In the spike-specific TCR repertoire, nearly half reportedly target unmutated variant regions. Clonal diversity may have been underestimated, and the donors were mostly white British, with more females than males. Compared with day 0, the breadth and depth of the Spike-specific TCR repertoire rose significantly after two doses of AZD1222.

Trimming took 1 base from V and 6 from J, leaving 13 bases between them. The CDR3 spans 14 residues. Looked up from germline, CDR1 is KGHSH and CDR2 is LQKENI. The protocol was immunoSEQ multiplex PCR, while the TCRdb copy is restricted to in-frame clones and leaves out a portion. The table gives about 140,000 clones; the top ten clones make up about 2.2% of it. Worth noting for this clone: The target antigen is unknown.

The material sequenced was peripheral blood. The chain recombines TRBV18 with TRBJ2-7, with D possibly matching TRBD1 (5 bases). This receptor was identified in an adult in good health. The CDR3 DNA reads as TGTGCCAGCTCACCACGACAGTCCTCCGCCGAGCAGTACTTC. It translates to CASSPRQSSAEQYF.